These 25 T cell receptor beta chains came from one sample sequenced in a study of blood T cell repertoires in COVID-19. The protocol was immunoSEQ multiplex PCR, while the TCRdb copy is restricted to in-frame clones and leaves out a portion. The table shows 450,000 to 500,000 clones, with approximately 83% occurring only once. The material sequenced was peripheral blood. The receptors derive from a human donor in a cohort sampled during active COVID-19.

The chain uses TRBV6-5 and TRBJ2-7, with TRBD2 matching 10 bases. The CDR3 is 13 amino acids. Trimming cost V 6 bases and J 6 bases; bases outside gene matches: 5. Germline CDR1 is MNHEY and CDR2 is SVGAGI. CDR3 residues: CASRKLAGGEQYF. Here the CDR3 DNA reads TGTGCCAGCAGGAAATTAGCGGGAGGCGAGCAGTACTTC.

The chain carries TRBV3-1 (or the pseudogene TRBV3-2) and TRBJ1-2; D remains ambiguous. The CDR3 totals 12 residues. Trimming stripped 10 bases from V and 4 bases from J, with 13 bases between. In germline, CDR1 is LGHDT, CDR2 YNNKEL (reference sequence). For the CDR3, the DNA is TGTGCCACCGGTCGAAGCGGCTATGGCTACACCTTC. It translates to CATGRSGYGYTF.

This chain joins TRBV7-8 and TRBJ2-7; TRBD1 matches 7 bases. Germline V gene sequence: CDR1 SGHVS, CDR2 FQNEAQ. The CDR3 contains 16 residues. The V segment lost 5 bases and the J segment 1 base; nucleotides outside the gene matches: 11. CDR3 coding DNA: TGTGCCAGCAGCCCCCCCCGTGCGACAGGGTCCTACGAGCAGTACTTC. This encodes CASSPPRATGSYEQYF.

The chain links TRBV7-2 to TRBJ1-5; D remains unclear. The V gene's germline CDR1 is SGHTA and CDR2 FQGNSA. The CDR3 sequence is 16 residues long. Deletions cut 0 bases from V and 7 bases from J, with 16 bases between. The CDR3, as DNA: TGTGCCAGCAGCTTAGCGCCAGTCCCTCGAGGGCAGCCCCAGCATTTT. It codes for CASSLAPVPRGQPQHF.

J is TRBJ2-5 and V is TRBV19; 10 positions agree with TRBD2. This CDR3 is 14 amino acids long. The germline gives CDR1 LNHDA, CDR2 SQIVND (reference sequence). Unmatched junction bases numbered 7, after V lost 7 bases and J lost 5 bases. The CDR3 nucleotides are TGTGCCAGTACTCCATCGGGACTAGCGGAGACCCAGTACTTC. Translation gives CASTPSGLAETQYF.

This clone came up a few times. V and J are TRBV27 and TRBJ1-1; TRBD1 agrees at 9 bases. In germline, CDR1 is MNHEY, CDR2 SMNVEV (reference sequence). The CDR3 is 15 residues long. V trimming: 4 bases; J trimming: 5 bases; junction bases outside the gene matches: 8. Here the CDR3 reads CASSSLRDRVTEAFF. CDR3 sequence (DNA): TGTGCCAGCAGTTCGCTCCGGGACAGGGTTACTGAAGCTTTCTTT.

The chain recombines TRBV7-8 with TRBJ2-7; no firm D call. In germline, CDR1 is SGHVS, CDR2 FQNEAQ. Trimming removed 5 bases from V and 2 bases from J, with 13 bases in between. This CDR3 comprises 14 residues. CDR3 loop: CASSIFTGAYEQYF. The CDR3 DNA is TGTGCCAGCAGCATCTTCACTGGAGCCTACGAGCAGTACTTC.

The chain couples TRBV24-1 to TRBJ2-1; 11 nucleotides agree with TRBD2. Germline values: CDR1 KGHDR, CDR2 SFDVKD. The CDR3 length is 15 residues. J lost 6 bases, V lost 1 base, and 1 base had no gene match. The CDR3, as DNA: TGTGCCACCAGTGATTTTCTAGCGGGAGGCAATGAGCAGTTCTTC. Its translation is CATSDFLAGGNEQFF.

The V and J genes are TRBV19 and TRBJ1-5; 9 bases fit TRBD1. The ends lost 6 bases at V and 6 bases at J; junction bases unmatched: 6. This CDR3 is built from 14 residues. From germline, CDR1 is LNHDA and CDR2 SQIVND (reference sequence). CDR3 sequence (DNA): TGTGCCAGTAGGGGGACAGGGAGCGGTCAGCCCCAGCATTTT. Translating it yields CASRGTGSGQPQHF.

The CDR3 loop is CASTNSGAHQPQHF. In DNA form, the CDR3 reads TGTGCCAGCACCAACAGCGGGGCCCATCAGCCCCAGCATTTT. This sequence joins TRBV6-5 and TRBJ1-5; weak D call: TRBD1 (5 bases). Germline V gene data show CDR1 as MNHEY and CDR2 as SVGAGI. The CDR3 is made up of 14 amino acids. The V end was cut by 7 bases, the J end by 5 bases, with 15 bases between.

The J gene is TRBJ2-1, the V gene TRBV10-3; TRBD2 matches 9 bases. The CDR3 length is 14 residues. In germline, CDR1 is ENHRY, CDR2 SYGVKD. The V gene end was trimmed by 6 bases and the J gene end by 0 bases; junction bases not matched to a gene: 0. In nucleotides, the CDR3 is TGTGCCATCAGGACTAGCGGCTCCTACAATGAGCAGTTCTTC. As protein: CAIRTSGSYNEQFF.

The chain employs TRBV12-3 or TRBV12-4 and TRBJ1-1; tentative D call: TRBD1 (6 bases). V dropped 7 bases and J dropped 4 bases, with 13 bases sitting between them. The CDR3 is 13 residues long. The CDR3 spells CASIQGQLTEAFF. As DNA, the CDR3 is TGTGCCAGCATCCAGGGGCAGCTCACTGAAGCTTTCTTT.

This chain uses TRBV10-3 with TRBJ1-5, with 7 bases identical to TRBD1. The V gene end was trimmed by 9 bases and the J gene end by 7 bases; junction bases not matched to a gene: 9. Germline CDR1 reads ENHRY; CDR2 reads SYGVKD. This CDR3 has 13 amino acids. CDR3 sequence reads: CAIGQEYIQPQHF. CDR3 coding DNA: TGTGCCATAGGACAGGAATATATCCAGCCCCAGCATTTT.

The chain recombines TRBV7-9 with TRBJ2-3; D is perhaps TRBD1 (6 bases). With 5 bases removed from V and 0 bases from J, the gap between germline ends came to 18 bases. CDR1 SEHNR and CDR2 FQNEAQ come from the germline V gene (reference sequence). This CDR3 region has 17 residues. CDR3 nucleotides: TGTGCCAGCAGCACCCGAACAGGGCCGTCTAGCACAGATACGCAGTATTTT. It yields the protein CASSTRTGPSSTDTQYF.

The chain is built from TRBV5-1 and TRBJ1-2; 9 nucleotides line up with TRBD1. Germline V lookup: CDR1 SGHRS, CDR2 YFSETQ. V lost 4 bases and J lost 5; bases outside the gene matches: 3. This CDR3 is 13 amino acids long. In nucleotides, the CDR3 is TGCGCCAGCAGCGGACAGGGGCCTTATGGCTACACCTTC. It specifies CASSGQGPYGYTF.

This clone was detected only once. CDR3 coding DNA: TGTGCCAGCAGTTTGGGGCAGGGGGCCGATGAGCAGTTCTTC. Protein sequence: CASSLGQGADEQFF. The chain carries TRBV6-6 and TRBJ2-1; 8 bases match TRBD1. V lost 4 bases to trimming and J lost 8 bases; unmatched junction nucleotides: 7. The germline gives CDR1 MNHNY, CDR2 SVGAGI (reference sequence). This CDR3 comprises 14 residues.

This clone was detected once. Other DNA sequences in this sample translate to the same CDR3. The gene calls are TRBV7-2 and TRBJ2-7, with TRBD1 identical over 9 bases. The J segment lost 2 bases and the V segment lost 5 bases, leaving 4 bases of the junction unmatched. The CDR3 consists of 14 residues. The V gene's germline CDR1 is SGHTA and CDR2 FQGNSA. The CDR3 is CASSPRQGAYEQYF. CDR3 DNA: TGTGCCAGCAGCCCAAGACAGGGGGCCTACGAGCAGTACTTC.

CDR3 in DNA: TGTGCCAGCAGTCCCGGGACACCGTACTTC. Amino acid sequence: CASSPGTPYF. This chain links TRBV27 with TRBJ2-5, with a weak D call TRBD1 (6 bases). CDR1 is MNHEY, CDR2 SMNVEV, per germline (reference sequence). V lost 5 bases and J 13 bases, leaving 11 bases between the germline ends. The CDR3 is made up of 10 amino acids.

The chain combines TRBV5-8 with TRBJ1-6; D gene uncertain. There are 13 residues in the CDR3. The V end was cut by 2 bases, the J end by 7 bases, with 7 bases between. Per the germline V gene, CDR1 is SGHTS and CDR2 is YDEGEE. As DNA, the CDR3 is TGTGCCAGCAGCTTTTCGGGGAATTCACCCCTCCACTTT. This gives the protein CASSFSGNSPLHF. Using reference TRBV5-8 and TRBJ1-6 for the parts outside the CDR3, the full variable domain is EAGVTQSPTHLIKTRGQQATLRCSPISGHTSVYWYQQALGLGLQFLLWYDEGEERNRGNFPPRFSGRQFPNYSSELNVNALELEDSALYLCASSFSGNSPLHFGNGTRLTVT.

Only one count was recorded for this clone. The V and J genes are TRBV7-9 and TRBJ2-7; D is undetermined. The CDR3 runs to 14 residues. Germline CDR1 is SEHNR and CDR2 is FQNEAQ (reference sequence). Trimming stripped 2 bases from V and 0 bases from J, with 8 bases between. The CDR3 is CASSLMASSYEQYF. CDR3 bases: TGTGCCAGCAGCTTAATGGCTAGCTCCTACGAGCAGTACTTC.

J is TRBJ2-5 and V is TRBV12-5; a possible D gene is TRBD2 (5 bases). Germline V gene sequence: CDR1 LGHNT, CDR2 FRNRAP. The V gene lost 1 base and the J gene lost 4 bases, with 10 bases spanning the gap. The CDR3 has 14 amino acids. Here the CDR3 reads CASGLGFSGETQYF. The DNA of the CDR3 is TGTGCTAGTGGTTTGGGGTTCAGCGGAGAGACCCAGTACTTC.

This clone was counted between two and nine times. CDR3 DNA: TGTGCCAGCAGGGGAGACAGGCCCGGGGAGCTGTTTTTT. It encodes CASRGDRPGELFF. V gene TRBV2 combines with J gene TRBJ2-2; D perhaps matches TRBD1 (6 bases). V lost 6 bases to trimming and J lost 6 bases, with 11 bases between them. The germline V gene has CDR1 SNHLY and CDR2 FYNNEI. This CDR3 has 13 residues.

The gene calls are TRBV7-6 and TRBJ1-5, with 7 positions matching TRBD1. Looked up from germline, CDR1 is SGHVS and CDR2 is FNYEAQ. This CDR3 is 13 amino acids long. V lost 1 base and J lost 7; bases outside the gene matches: 1. CDR3 bases: TGTGCCAGCAGCTTAGGACAGGGACAGCCCCAGCATTTT. It specifies CASSLGQGQPQHF.

This rearrangement joins TRBV6-5 to TRBJ1-2, with D uncertain. The CDR3 runs to 14 residues. CDR1 MNHEY and CDR2 SVGAGI come from the germline V gene. V was cut by 6 bases and J by 5 bases, with 16 bases left in between. The CDR3 reads CASRASGSFYGYTF. The CDR3 nucleotides read TGTGCCAGCAGGGCTTCCGGGTCCTTTTATGGCTACACCTTC.

V usage is TRBV5-6 and J usage is TRBJ2-2; D call uncertain. The ends were cut back, 3 bases at V and 5 bases at J, with 11 bases in the middle. The germline CDR1 and CDR2 sequences are SGHDT and YYEEEE. This CDR3 comprises 14 residues. CDR3 region: CASSSVQVTGELFF. The CDR3 nucleotides read TGTGCCAGCAGCTCCGTTCAGGTGACCGGGGAGCTGTTTTTT.